The TCR beta chain under discussion was sequenced for a study of T cells in Graves' hyperthyroidism and ophthalmopathy. Points from the study as a whole: Separating ophthalmopathy from stable hyperthyroidism was achieved by a 13 V-J model. The model predicted ophthalmopathy a median about 6.6 months before onset.

A lack of ophthalmopathy progression within 18 months defined stable Graves' hyperthyroidism. Clinical symptoms, serum thyroxine and TRAb, thyroid ultrasound and orbital computed tomography together formed the diagnostic basis. Trimming cost V 6 bases and J 7 bases; bases outside gene matches: 9. Germline V gene data show CDR1 as DFQATT and CDR2 as SNEGSKA (reference sequence). This CDR3 has 14 residues. This clonotype has only a few counts. Its specificity is not known. Using RNA transcripts as the source, TCR beta CDR3 regions were amplified. The primer set for the first-round RT-PCR of the TCR CDR3 was HTBI. A single record per CDR3 protein comes from TCRdb applying MiXCR to the multiplex PCR reads. The sample has approximately 560,000 distinct CDR3 sequences, 15% to 19% seen once; the top ten hold approximately 7.4%.

The source of this sequence is a woman under 40 with Graves' hyperthyroidism. Sequencing was carried out using blood. This chain links TRBV20-1 with TRBJ1-6, with 7 bases lining up with TRBD1. CDR3 bases: TGCAGTGCCCCCGAGGGGACAGCGAATTCACCCCTCCACTTT. This encodes CSAPEGTANSPLHF.